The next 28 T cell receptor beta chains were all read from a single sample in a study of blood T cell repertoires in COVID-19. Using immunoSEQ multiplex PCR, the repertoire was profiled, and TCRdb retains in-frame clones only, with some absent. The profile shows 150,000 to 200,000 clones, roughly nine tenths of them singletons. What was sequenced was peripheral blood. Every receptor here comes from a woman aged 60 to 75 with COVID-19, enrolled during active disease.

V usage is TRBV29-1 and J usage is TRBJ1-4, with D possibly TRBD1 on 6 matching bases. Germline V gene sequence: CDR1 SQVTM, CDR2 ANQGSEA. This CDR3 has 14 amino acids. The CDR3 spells CRGGEQRKKEKLFF. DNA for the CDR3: TGCAGAGGGGGGGAACAGCGCAAAAAGGAAAAACTGTTTTTT.

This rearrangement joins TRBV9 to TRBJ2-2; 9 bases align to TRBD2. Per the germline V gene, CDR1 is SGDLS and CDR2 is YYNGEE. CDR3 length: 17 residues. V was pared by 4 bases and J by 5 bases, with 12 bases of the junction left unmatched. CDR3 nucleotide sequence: TGTGCCAGCAGCTCCCGGATAGCGGGGGTGGCAACCGGGGAGCTGTTTTTT. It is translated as CASSSRIAGVATGELFF. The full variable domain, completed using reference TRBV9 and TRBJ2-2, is DSGVTQTPKHLITATGQRVTLRCSPRSGDLSVYWYQQSLDQGLQFLIQYYNGEERAKGNILERFSAQQFPDLHSELNLSSLELGDSALYFCASSSRIAGVATGELFFGEGSRLTVL.

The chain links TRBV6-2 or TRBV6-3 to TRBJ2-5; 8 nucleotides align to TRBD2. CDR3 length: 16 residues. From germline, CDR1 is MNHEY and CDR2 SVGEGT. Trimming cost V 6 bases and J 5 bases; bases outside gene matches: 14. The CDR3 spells CASSPRGGGLLETQYF. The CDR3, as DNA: TGTGCCAGCAGCCCTCGGGGGGGAGGCCTCCTGGAGACCCAGTACTTC.

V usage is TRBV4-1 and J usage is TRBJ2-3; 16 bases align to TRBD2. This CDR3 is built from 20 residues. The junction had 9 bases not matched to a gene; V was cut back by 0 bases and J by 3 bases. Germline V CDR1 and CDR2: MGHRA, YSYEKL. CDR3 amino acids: CASSQDPGTSGRAQTDTQYF. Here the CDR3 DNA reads TGCGCCAGCAGCCAAGATCCGGGGACTAGCGGGAGGGCCCAAACAGATACGCAGTATTTT.

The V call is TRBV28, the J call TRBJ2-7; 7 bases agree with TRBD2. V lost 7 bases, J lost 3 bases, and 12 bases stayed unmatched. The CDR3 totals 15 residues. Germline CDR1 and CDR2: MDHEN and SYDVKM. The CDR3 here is CASIPGGYIGYEQYF. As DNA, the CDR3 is TGTGCCAGCATCCCGGGGGGATACATAGGCTACGAGCAGTACTTC.

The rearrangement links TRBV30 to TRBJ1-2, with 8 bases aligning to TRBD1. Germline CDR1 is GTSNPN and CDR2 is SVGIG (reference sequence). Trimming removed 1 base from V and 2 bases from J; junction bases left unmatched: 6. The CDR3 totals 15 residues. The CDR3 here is CAWSAPGQGNYGYTF. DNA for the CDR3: TGTGCCTGGAGTGCCCCTGGACAGGGCAACTATGGCTACACCTTC.

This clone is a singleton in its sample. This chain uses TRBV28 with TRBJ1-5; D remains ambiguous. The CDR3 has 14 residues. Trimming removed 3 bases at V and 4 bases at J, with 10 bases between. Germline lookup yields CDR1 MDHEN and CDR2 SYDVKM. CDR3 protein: CASSLQVINQPQHF. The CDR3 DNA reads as TGTGCCAGCAGTTTGCAGGTTATTAATCAGCCCCAGCATTTT. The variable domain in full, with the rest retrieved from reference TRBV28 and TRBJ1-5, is DVKVTQSSRYLVKRTGEKVFLECVQDMDHENMFWYRQDPGLGLRLIYFSYDVKMKEKGDIPEGYSVSREKKERFSLILESASTNQTSMYLCASSLQVINQPQHFGDGTRLSIL.

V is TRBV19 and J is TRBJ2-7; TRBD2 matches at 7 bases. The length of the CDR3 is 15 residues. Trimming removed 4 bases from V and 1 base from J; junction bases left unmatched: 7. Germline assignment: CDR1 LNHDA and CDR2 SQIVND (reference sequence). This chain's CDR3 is CASSTAPGGSYEQYF. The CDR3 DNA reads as TGTGCCAGTAGTACCGCCCCGGGGGGTTCCTACGAGCAGTACTTC.

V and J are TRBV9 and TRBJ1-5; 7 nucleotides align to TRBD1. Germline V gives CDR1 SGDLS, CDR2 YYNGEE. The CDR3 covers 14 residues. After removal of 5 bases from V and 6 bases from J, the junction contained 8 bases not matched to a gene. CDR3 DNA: TGTGCCAGCAGTCCCACAGGGGTTGGTCAGCCCCAGCATTTT. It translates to CASSPTGVGQPQHF.

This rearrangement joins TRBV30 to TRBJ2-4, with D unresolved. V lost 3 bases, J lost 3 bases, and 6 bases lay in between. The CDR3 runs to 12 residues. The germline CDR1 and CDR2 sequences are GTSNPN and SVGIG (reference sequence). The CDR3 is CAWSGDKNIQYF. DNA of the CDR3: TGTGCCTGGAGCGGAGACAAAAACATTCAGTACTTC.

CDR3 loop: CASTPGLPTADNEQFF. The CDR3 region has the DNA TGTGCCAGCACCCCGGGACTACCGACCGCGGACAATGAGCAGTTCTTC. The chain recombines TRBV6-2 or TRBV6-3 with TRBJ2-1, with TRBD2 matching over 7 bases. The germline CDR1 and CDR2 sequences are MNHEY and SVGEGT. Germline trimming cut 7 bases from V and 5 bases from J; bases unmatched to any gene: 14. CDR3 length equals 16 residues.

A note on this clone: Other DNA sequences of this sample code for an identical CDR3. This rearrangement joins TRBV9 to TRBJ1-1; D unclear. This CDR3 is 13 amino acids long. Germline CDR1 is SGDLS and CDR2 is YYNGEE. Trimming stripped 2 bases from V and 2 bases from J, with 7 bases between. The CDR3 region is CASSVTVNTEAFF. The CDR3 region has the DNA TGTGCCAGCAGCGTCACGGTTAACACTGAAGCTTTCTTT.

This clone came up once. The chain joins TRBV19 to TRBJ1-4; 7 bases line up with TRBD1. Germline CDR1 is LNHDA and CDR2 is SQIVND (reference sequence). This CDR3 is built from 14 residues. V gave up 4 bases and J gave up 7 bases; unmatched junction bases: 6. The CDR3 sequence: CASSTPGQVEKLFF. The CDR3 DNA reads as TGTGCCAGTAGTACCCCCGGACAGGTTGAAAAACTGTTTTTT.

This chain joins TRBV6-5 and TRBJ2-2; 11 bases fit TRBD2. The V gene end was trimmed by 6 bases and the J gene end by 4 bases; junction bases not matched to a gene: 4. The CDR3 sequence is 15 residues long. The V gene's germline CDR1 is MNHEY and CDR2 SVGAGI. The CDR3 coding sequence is TGTGCCAGCAGGCCCGGGACTAGCGGCACCGGGGAGCTGTTTTTT. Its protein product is CASRPGTSGTGELFF.

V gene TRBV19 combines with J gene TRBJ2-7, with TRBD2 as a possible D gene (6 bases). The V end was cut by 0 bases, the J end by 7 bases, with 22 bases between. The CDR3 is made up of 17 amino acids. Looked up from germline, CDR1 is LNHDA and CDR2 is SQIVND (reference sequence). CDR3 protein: CASSIDWAGTGLQEQYF. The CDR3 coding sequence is TGTGCCAGTAGTATAGATTGGGCCGGGACTGGGTTGCAGGAGCAGTACTTC. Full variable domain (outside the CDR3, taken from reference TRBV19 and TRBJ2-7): DGGITQSPKYLFRKEGQNVTLSCEQNLNHDAMYWYRQDPGQGLRLIYYSQIVNDFQKGDIAEGYSVSREKKESFPLTVTSAQKNPTAFYLCASSIDWAGTGLQEQYFGPGTRLTVT.

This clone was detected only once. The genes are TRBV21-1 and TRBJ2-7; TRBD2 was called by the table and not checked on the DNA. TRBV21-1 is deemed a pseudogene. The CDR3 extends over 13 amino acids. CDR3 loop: CASSKDPGDEQYF. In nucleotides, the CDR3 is TGTGCCAGCAGCAAAGATCCCGGGGACGAGCAGTACTTC.

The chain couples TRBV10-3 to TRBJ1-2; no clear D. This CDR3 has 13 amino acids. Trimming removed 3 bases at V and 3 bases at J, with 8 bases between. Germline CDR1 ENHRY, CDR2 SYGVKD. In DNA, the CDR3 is TGTGCCATCAGTGACAGAACCTACTATGGCTACACCTTC. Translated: CAISDRTYYGYTF.

The CDR3 nucleotides are TGTGCCAGTCGAGACAGGCCCACGAACACCGGGGAGCTGTTTTTT. Amino acids: CASRDRPTNTGELFF. The chain has TRBV19 and TRBJ2-2, with a possible D match to TRBD1 (6 bases). CDR1 is LNHDA and CDR2 is SQIVND in the germline V gene (reference sequence). V was trimmed by 8 bases and J by 0 bases, leaving 13 bases between them. The CDR3 is made up of 15 amino acids.

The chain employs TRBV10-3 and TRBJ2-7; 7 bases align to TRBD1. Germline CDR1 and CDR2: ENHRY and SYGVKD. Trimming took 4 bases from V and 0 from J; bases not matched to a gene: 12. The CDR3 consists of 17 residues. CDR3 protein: CAISGHLQGTLSYEQYF. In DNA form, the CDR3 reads TGTGCCATCAGTGGGCACCTACAGGGGACCCTCTCCTACGAGCAGTACTTC.

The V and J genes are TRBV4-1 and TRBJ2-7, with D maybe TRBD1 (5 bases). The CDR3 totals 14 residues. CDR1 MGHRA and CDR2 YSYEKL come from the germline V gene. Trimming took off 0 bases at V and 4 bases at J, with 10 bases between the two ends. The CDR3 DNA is TGCGCCAGCAGCCAAGATCAGACAGTTTACGAGCAGTACTTC. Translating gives CASSQDQTVYEQYF.

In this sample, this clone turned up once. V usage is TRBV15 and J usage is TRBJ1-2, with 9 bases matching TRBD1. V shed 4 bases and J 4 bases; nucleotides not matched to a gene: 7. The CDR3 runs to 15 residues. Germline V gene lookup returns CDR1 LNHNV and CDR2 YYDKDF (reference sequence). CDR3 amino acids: CATSIGLTGGYGYTF. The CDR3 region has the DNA TGTGCCACCAGCATAGGTTTGACAGGGGGCTATGGCTACACCTTC.

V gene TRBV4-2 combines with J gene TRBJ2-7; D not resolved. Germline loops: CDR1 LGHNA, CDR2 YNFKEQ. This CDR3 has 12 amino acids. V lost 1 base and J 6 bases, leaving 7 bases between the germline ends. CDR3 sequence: CASSQVRFEQYF. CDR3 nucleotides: TGTGCCAGCAGCCAAGTACGGTTCGAGCAGTACTTC.

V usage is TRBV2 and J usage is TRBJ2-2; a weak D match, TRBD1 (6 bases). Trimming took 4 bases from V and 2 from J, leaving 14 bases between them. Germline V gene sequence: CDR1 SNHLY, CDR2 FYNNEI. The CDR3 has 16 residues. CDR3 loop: CASSVQGHYNTGELFF. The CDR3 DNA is TGTGCCAGCAGTGTGCAGGGACACTATAACACCGGGGAGCTGTTTTTT.

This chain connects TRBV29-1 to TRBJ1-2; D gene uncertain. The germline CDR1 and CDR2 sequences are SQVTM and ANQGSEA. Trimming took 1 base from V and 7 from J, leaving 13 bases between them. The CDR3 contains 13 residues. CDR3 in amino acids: CSVEGGYWSGYTF. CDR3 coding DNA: TGCAGCGTTGAAGGCGGGTATTGGTCTGGCTACACCTTC.

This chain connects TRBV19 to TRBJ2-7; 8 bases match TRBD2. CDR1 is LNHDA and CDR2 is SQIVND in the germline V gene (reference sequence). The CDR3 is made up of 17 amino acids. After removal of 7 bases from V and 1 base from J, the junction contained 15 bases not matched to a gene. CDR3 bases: TGTGCCAGTAAAAGAGGCGGGAGGCCCCCACGATCCTACGAGCAGTACTTC. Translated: CASKRGGRPPRSYEQYF.

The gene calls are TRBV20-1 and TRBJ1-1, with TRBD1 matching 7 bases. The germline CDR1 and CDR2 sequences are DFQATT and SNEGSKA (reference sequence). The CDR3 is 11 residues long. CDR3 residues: CSGTVDTEAFF. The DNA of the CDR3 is TGCAGCGGGACAGTTGACACTGAAGCTTTCTTT.

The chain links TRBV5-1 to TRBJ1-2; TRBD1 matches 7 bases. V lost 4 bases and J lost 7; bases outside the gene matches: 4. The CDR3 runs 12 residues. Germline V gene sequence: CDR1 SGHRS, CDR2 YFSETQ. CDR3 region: CASSVDRAGYTF. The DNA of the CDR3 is TGCGCCAGCAGCGTCGACAGGGCTGGCTACACCTTC. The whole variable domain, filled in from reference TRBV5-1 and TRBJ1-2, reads KAGVTQTPRYLIKTRGQQVTLSCSPISGHRSVSWYQQTPGQGLQFLFEYFSETQRNKGNFPGRFSGRQFSNSRSEMNVSTLELGDSALYLCASSVDRAGYTFGSGTRLTVV.

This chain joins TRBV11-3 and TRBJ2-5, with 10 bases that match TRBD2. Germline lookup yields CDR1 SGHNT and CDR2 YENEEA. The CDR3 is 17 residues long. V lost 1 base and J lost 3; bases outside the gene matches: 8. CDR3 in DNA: TGTGCCAGCAGCTTAGCTAGCGGGAGCGGCCCCAAAGAGACCCAGTACTTC. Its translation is CASSLASGSGPKETQYF.